A selection of T cell receptor beta chains follows, all from one sample in a study of regulatory and conventional T cells in RAG deficiency. Measured with immunoSEQ multiplex PCR; TCRdb has only the in-frame clones, and not every one. The sample gives approximately 35,000 clones, around 76% of which show up once; around 3.4% is in the top ten. These sequences were also reported in another study, on regulatory T cells.

The sample consisted of CD4+ effector T cells sorted from blood. These receptors all come from a human donor in good health. The CDR3 runs from the conserved cysteine through the conserved F or W. A D gene is named only where the DNA matches it firmly. Rows may omit the clone size; those that give it use once, few, many or a size class.

v_gene: TRBV28
j_gene: TRBJ2-5
d_gene: NA
abundance: NA
CDR3aa: CASRAGRGYQETQYF
CDR3nt: TGTGCCAGCAGGGCCGGCCGGGGATACCAAGAGACCCAGTACTTC

v_gene: TRBV5-4
j_gene: TRBJ1-2
d_gene: NA
abundance: NA
CDR3aa: CASSPDWEGYGYTF
CDR3nt: TGTGCCAGCAGCCCGGACTGGGAGGGCTATGGCTACACCTTC

v_gene: TRBV2
j_gene: TRBJ1-5
d_gene: NA
abundance: NA
CDR3aa: CASSEGLIQPQHF
CDR3nt: TGTGCCAGCAGTGAGGGGTTAATTCAGCCCCAGCATTTT

v_gene: TRBV9
j_gene: TRBJ2-2
d_gene: TRBD2
abundance: NA
CDR3aa: CASSPGLAGGVTVGELFF
CDR3nt: TGTGCCAGCAGCCCCGGACTAGCGGGGGGGGTGACGGTCGGGGAGCTGTTTTTT

v_gene: TRBV7-2
j_gene: TRBJ2-7
d_gene: NA
abundance: few
CDR3aa: CASSLALGPLSPYEQYF
CDR3nt: TGTGCCAGCAGCTTAGCGCTGGGTCCGCTTTCTCCCTACGAGCAGTACTTC

v_gene: TRBV6-1
j_gene: TRBJ1-2
d_gene: NA
abundance: NA
CDR3aa: CASSADGPYGYTF
CDR3nt: TGTGCCAGCAGTGCAGACGGCCCGTATGGCTACACCTTC

v_gene: TRBV9
j_gene: TRBJ1-5
d_gene: NA
abundance: NA
CDR3aa: CASSFQLSQPQHF
CDR3nt: TGTGCCAGCAGCTTTCAATTGAGTCAGCCCCAGCATTTT

v_gene: TRBV9
j_gene: TRBJ2-7
d_gene: NA
abundance: NA
CDR3aa: CASSVDGRAYEQYF
CDR3nt: TGTGCCAGCAGCGTAGACGGCAGGGCCTACGAGCAGTACTTC

v_gene: TRBV5-1
j_gene: TRBJ1-5
d_gene: NA
abundance: NA
CDR3aa: CASSPDSRNQPQHF
CDR3nt: TGCGCCAGCAGCCCGGACAGTCGAAATCAGCCCCAGCATTTT

v_gene: TRBV11-2
j_gene: TRBJ1-5
d_gene: NA
abundance: NA
CDR3aa: CASSLAPAGSANQPQHF
CDR3nt: TGTGCCAGCAGCTTAGCCCCGGCAGGGTCGGCCAATCAGCCCCAGCATTTT

v_gene: TRBV7-2
j_gene: TRBJ2-7
d_gene: NA
abundance: NA
CDR3aa: CASSLGLGVYYQQYF
CDR3nt: TGTGCCAGCAGCTTAGGGCTAGGTGTATACTACCAGCAGTACTTC

v_gene: TRBV13
j_gene: TRBJ1-6
d_gene: NA
abundance: once
CDR3aa: CASRLGAINSPLHF
CDR3nt: TGTGCCAGCAGGCTTGGGGCTATTAATTCACCCCTCCACTTT

v_gene: TRBV18
j_gene: TRBJ1-1
d_gene: TRBD1
abundance: few
CDR3aa: CASSSTGLTEAFF
CDR3nt: TGTGCCAGCTCCTCGACAGGGTTGACTGAAGCTTTCTTT

v_gene: TRBV6-5
j_gene: TRBJ2-5
d_gene: TRBD1
abundance: NA
CDR3aa: CASTRMDRGQETQYF
CDR3nt: TGTGCCAGCACCAGGATGGACAGGGGGCAGGAGACCCAGTACTTC

v_gene: TRBV5-1
j_gene: TRBJ1-5
d_gene: TRBD1
abundance: NA
CDR3aa: CASSWGQGNQPQHF
CDR3nt: TGCGCCAGCAGCTGGGGACAGGGTAATCAGCCCCAGCATTTT

v_gene: TRBV9
j_gene: TRBJ1-5
d_gene: NA
abundance: NA
CDR3aa: CASSAPKNQPQHF
CDR3nt: TGTGCCAGCAGCGCTCCGAAAAATCAGCCCCAGCATTTT

v_gene: TRBV29-1
j_gene: TRBJ1-1
d_gene: TRBD1
abundance: NA
CDR3aa: CSAGDRGPWTEAFF
CDR3nt: TGCAGCGCGGGGGACAGGGGGCCGTGGACTGAAGCTTTCTTT

v_gene: TRBV6-6
j_gene: TRBJ1-1
d_gene: NA
abundance: NA
CDR3aa: CASNHPSTENTEAFF
CDR3nt: TGTGCCAGCAACCACCCCTCGACTGAGAACACTGAAGCTTTCTTT

v_gene: TRBV5-6
j_gene: TRBJ2-3
d_gene: TRBD2
abundance: NA
CDR3aa: CASSSSGGRSTDTQYF
CDR3nt: TGTGCCAGCAGTTCTAGCGGGGGAAGGAGCACAGATACGCAGTATTTT

v_gene: TRBV2
j_gene: TRBJ2-1
d_gene: NA
abundance: NA
CDR3aa: CASRSDEQFF
CDR3nt: TGTGCCAGCAGGTCTGATGAGCAGTTCTTC

v_gene: TRBV6-1
j_gene: TRBJ1-2
d_gene: NA
abundance: NA
CDR3aa: CASSEPGYGYTF
CDR3nt: TGTGCCAGCAGTGAACCGGGGTATGGCTACACCTTC

v_gene: TRBV9
j_gene: TRBJ1-6
d_gene: NA
abundance: NA
CDR3aa: CASTPPGANSPLHF
CDR3nt: TGTGCCAGCACCCCTCCAGGGGCGAATTCACCCCTCCACTTT

v_gene: TRBV18
j_gene: TRBJ1-2
d_gene: NA
abundance: few
CDR3aa: CASSPGPAYGYTF
CDR3nt: TGTGCCAGCTCACCAGGACCAGCGTATGGCTACACCTTC

v_gene: TRBV4-1
j_gene: TRBJ1-6
d_gene: TRBD1
abundance: NA
CDR3aa: CASSQVQSYRDSVNSPLHF
CDR3nt: TGCGCCAGCAGCCAGGTTCAAAGTTACCGGGACAGCGTGAATTCACCCCTCCACTTT

v_gene: TRBV5-1
j_gene: TRBJ2-2
d_gene: NA
abundance: NA
CDR3aa: CASSFITSPTGELFF
CDR3nt: TGCGCCAGCAGCTTTATAACTAGTCCCACCGGGGAGCTGTTTTTT

v_gene: TRBV7-9
j_gene: TRBJ2-7
d_gene: TRBD1
abundance: NA
CDR3aa: CASSLLPGQGAYEQYF
CDR3nt: TGTGCCAGCAGCTTGTTACCGGGACAGGGGGCTTACGAGCAGTACTTC

v_gene: TRBV12-5
j_gene: TRBJ2-2
d_gene: NA
abundance: once
CDR3aa: CASGPRKNTGELFF
CDR3nt: TGTGCTAGTGGCCCGAGGAAGAACACCGGGGAGCTGTTTTTT

v_gene: TRBV28
j_gene: TRBJ2-1
d_gene: TRBD2
abundance: NA
CDR3aa: CASWLAGMDEQFF
CDR3nt: TGTGCCAGCTGGTTAGCGGGGATGGATGAGCAGTTCTTC

v_gene: TRBV28
j_gene: TRBJ2-7
d_gene: TRBD1
abundance: NA
CDR3aa: CASSLAQGVYEQYF
CDR3nt: TGTGCCAGCAGTTTGGCACAGGGGGTATACGAGCAGTACTTC

v_gene: TRBV5-1
j_gene: TRBJ1-1
d_gene: NA
abundance: NA
CDR3aa: CASSLGHPAGVTEAFF
CDR3nt: TGCGCCAGCAGCTTAGGACACCCCGCGGGAGTTACTGAAGCTTTCTTT

v_gene: TRBV28
j_gene: TRBJ2-4
d_gene: NA
abundance: NA
CDR3aa: CASSSRSGTGFLKNIQYF
CDR3nt: TGTGCCAGCAGTTCGCGAAGCGGGACAGGATTCCTTAAAAACATTCAGTACTTC

v_gene: TRBV6-6
j_gene: TRBJ1-1
d_gene: TRBD1
abundance: NA
CDR3aa: CASSYRDRVTEAFF
CDR3nt: TGTGCCAGCAGTTACCGGGACAGGGTCACTGAAGCTTTCTTT

v_gene: TRBV28
j_gene: TRBJ1-1
d_gene: NA
abundance: once
CDR3aa: CASTPGLTNTEAFF
CDR3nt: TGTGCCAGTACTCCGGGACTGACGAACACTGAAGCTTTCTTT

v_gene: TRBV2
j_gene: TRBJ2-1
d_gene: NA
abundance: NA
CDR3aa: CASSEAELEGNEQFF
CDR3nt: TGTGCCAGCAGTGAAGCAGAGCTAGAGGGCAATGAGCAGTTCTTC

v_gene: TRBV10-3
j_gene: TRBJ1-2
d_gene: NA
abundance: NA
CDR3aa: CAISDRVVDGYTF
CDR3nt: TGTGCCATCAGTGACAGGGTGGTCGATGGCTACACCTTC

v_gene: TRBV30
j_gene: TRBJ2-7
d_gene: NA
abundance: NA
CDR3aa: CAWSVRKLLSNYEQYF
CDR3nt: TGTGCCTGGAGTGTACGGAAACTCCTATCAAACTACGAGCAGTACTTC

v_gene: TRBV7-2
j_gene: TRBJ1-6
d_gene: NA
abundance: few
CDR3aa: CASSLGASPLHF
CDR3nt: TGTGCCAGCAGCCTCGGAGCTTCACCCCTCCACTTT

v_gene: TRBV7-9
j_gene: TRBJ1-2
d_gene: TRBD1
abundance: NA
CDR3aa: CASSLVARGSAGYTF
CDR3nt: TGTGCCAGCAGCTTAGTTGCCAGGGGGAGCGCTGGCTACACCTTC

v_gene: TRBV7-9
j_gene: TRBJ1-2
d_gene: TRBD1
abundance: NA
CDR3aa: CASSLRDREAYYGYTF
CDR3nt: TGTGCCAGCAGCCTACGGGACAGGGAAGCTTACTATGGCTACACCTTC

v_gene: TRBV5-1
j_gene: TRBJ2-3
d_gene: NA
abundance: NA
CDR3aa: CASSLPGGGTDTQYF
CDR3nt: TGCGCCAGCAGCCTCCCCGGGGGCGGCACAGATACGCAGTATTTT

v_gene: TRBV5-8
j_gene: TRBJ1-5
d_gene: TRBD1
abundance: NA
CDR3aa: CASSKGTGGFNQPQHF
CDR3nt: TGTGCCAGCAGCAAAGGGACAGGGGGCTTCAATCAGCCCCAGCATTTT

v_gene: TRBV5-1
j_gene: TRBJ1-4
d_gene: TRBD1
abundance: NA
CDR3aa: CASSARQGQWEKLFF
CDR3nt: TGCGCCAGCAGCGCACGACAGGGACAATGGGAAAAACTGTTTTTT